The rows below give T cell receptor beta chains drawn from one sample of a study of blood T cell repertoires in COVID-19. TCRdb's copy holds only in-frame clones and misses some; the assay was immunoSEQ multiplex PCR. Of approximately 160,000 clones listed, roughly 86% are singletons. Sequencing used peripheral blood. All receptors derive from a man aged 45-65 years with active or convalescent COVID-19. The CDR3 runs from the conserved cysteine through the conserved F or W. A D gene is named only where the DNA matches it firmly. Size is omitted from some rows. Given values are once, few, many or a class for expanded clones.

few	TRBJ1-6	TRBV2	TRBD1	TGTGCCAGCAGGACAGGGAATAATTCACCCCTCCACTTT	CASRTGNNSPLHF
.	TRBJ1-1	TRBV24-1	.	TGTGCCACCAGGGCAGGAGGGGCCACTGAAGCTTTCTTT	CATRAGGATEAFF
once	TRBJ1-6	TRBV27	TRBD1	TGTGCCAGCAGTTTCCGACAGGGGGTCAATTCACCCCTCCACTTT	CASSFRQGVNSPLHF
once	TRBJ1-5	TRBV19	.	TGTGCCAGCATTAGGACGGGGAATAGCAATCAGCCCCAGCATTTT	CASIRTGNSNQPQHF
.	TRBJ1-2	TRBV2	.	TGTGCCAGCAGTGAAGCCGGCGGTGGCTACACCTTC	CASSEAGGGYTF
.	TRBJ1-6	TRBV13	.	TGTGCCAGCAGCCCTCCCGGGGGGGGAACGAATTCACCCCTCCACTTT	CASSPPGGGTNSPLHF
.	TRBJ1-6	TRBV9	.	TGTGCCAGCAGCGTAGTGGGGGCAGCTCCCTTTAATTCACCCCTCCACTTT	CASSVVGAAPFNSPLHF
.	TRBJ1-1	TRBV5-1	.	TGCGCCAGCAGCTTGGTGGCAGACACTGAAGCTTTCTTT	CASSLVADTEAFF
.	TRBJ1-3	TRBV5-1	TRBD1	TGCGCCAGCAGCTTGGGGACAGGGTCCTCTGGAAACACCATATATTTT	CASSLGTGSSGNTIYF
.	TRBJ2-1	TRBV24-1	TRBD1	TGTGCCACCAGTAGGACAGGTGGATACAATGAGCAGTTCTTC	CATSRTGGYNEQFF
.	TRBJ2-2	TRBV18	TRBD1	TGTGCCAGCTCACCACAGGGGGCCTCCACCGGGGAGCTGTTTTTT	CASSPQGASTGELFF
.	TRBJ2-2	TRBV25-1	TRBD1	TGTGCCAGCAGTGCCCTGACAGGGATGAACACCGGGGAGCTGTTTTTT	CASSALTGMNTGELFF
.	TRBJ2-2	TRBV9	.	TGTGCCAGCAGCGTAGGGCAGTCGAACACCGGGGAGCTGTTTTTT	CASSVGQSNTGELFF
.	TRBJ2-7	TRBV5-1	.	TGCGCCAGCAGCTTGGAGGTCGGGGGCTACGAGCAGTACTTC	CASSLEVGGYEQYF
few	TRBJ1-3	TRBV28	.	TGTGCCAGCAGTTTTCGTTTTGTCGGAAACACCATATATTTT	CASSFRFVGNTIYF
.	TRBJ2-2	TRBV24-1	TRBD1	TGTGCCACCAGTGATTTTAAACAGGGGGCCGACACCGGGGAGCTGTTTTTT	CATSDFKQGADTGELFF
.	TRBJ2-5	TRBV18	TRBD1	TGTGCCAGCTCACGCACAGGGGACGAGACCCAGTACTTC	CASSRTGDETQYF
.	TRBJ2-5	TRBV5-1	.	TGCGCCAGCAGCTTTTCCTTGGAGACCCAGTACTTC	CASSFSLETQYF
once	TRBJ2-3	TRBV15	.	TGTGCCACCAGCAGTACAGGAATAAGCACAGATACGCAGTATTTT	CATSSTGISTDTQYF
.	TRBJ2-5	TRBV7-9	TRBD2	TGTGCCAGCAGCCTAGCGGTCGCGGGTGGGGAGACCCAGTACTTC	CASSLAVAGGETQYF
few	TRBJ1-5	TRBV27	TRBD1	TGTGCCAGCAGTCGAGGACAGGGAAGCAATCAGCCCCAGCATTTT	CASSRGQGSNQPQHF
.	TRBJ1-1	TRBV5-8	TRBD1	TGTGCCAGCAGCTCTGGGATTTTGGGACAGATTTATTGGGGCGCTGAAGCTTTCTTT	CASSSGILGQIYWGAEAFF
.	TRBJ2-5	TRBV4-2	.	TGTGCCAGCAGCCAACCCCAGGGGCTTGGGGAGACCCAGTACTTC	CASSQPQGLGETQYF
.	TRBJ1-1	TRBV11-1	.	TGTGCCAGCAGCCTGGCAGGGGTTGGTGAAGCTTTCTTT	CASSLAGVGEAFF
.	TRBJ1-2	TRBV11-3	.	TGTGCCAGCAGCCCAAGACAGAACTATGGCTACACCTTC	CASSPRQNYGYTF
.	TRBJ1-4	TRBV13	.	TGTGCCAGCAGCCGACGGAGGGGGGAGGGAAATGAAAAACTGTTTTTT	CASSRRRGEGNEKLFF
.	TRBJ1-6	TRBV11-2	TRBD1	TGTGCCAGCAGCCAGGACAGGATCCCTTCACCCCTCCACTTT	CASSQDRIPSPLHF
few	TRBJ1-3	TRBV5-4	.	TGTGCCAGCAGCTTGCAGGGAGGGAACTATGGAAACACCATATATTTT	CASSLQGGNYGNTIYF
.	TRBJ1-2	TRBV3-1/TRBV3-2	.	TGTGCCAGCAGCCAAGATGCAGGAAACTATGGCTACACCTTC	CASSQDAGNYGYTF
.	TRBJ1-1	TRBV24-1	.	TGTGCCACCAGTGATTTATCGGGAACTGAAGCTTTCTTT	CATSDLSGTEAFF
.	TRBJ2-3	TRBV28	.	TGTGCCAGCAGTATGGGCTCAGATACGCAGTATTTT	CASSMGSDTQYF
.	TRBJ2-5	TRBV4-2	.	TGTGCCAGCAGCCAAGATCTGCAAGCATCCCAGTACTTC	CASSQDLQASQYF